This TCR beta chain originates from a study of Tregs in tolerant kidney transplant recipients. Repertoires were generated with immunoSEQ multiplex PCR, while TCRdb's copy carries only in-frame clones and drops some. The table shows fewer than 20,000 clones, with 80% to 90% occurring only once. CD4+CD25+CD127- Tregs, CD4+CD25- non-Tregs, CD4 and CD8 cells were sorted. Before regulatory T cell sorting, thawed PBMCs rested overnight at 37°C in 200 IU/ml IL-2. The sample comprised Tregs from blood. The TCR comes from a human donor in good health.

The CDR3 reads CASRFDRGVNQPQHF. The CDR3 coding sequence is TGTGCCAGCAGGTTCGACAGGGGTGTGAATCAGCCCCAGCATTTT. The genes are TRBV2 and TRBJ1-5; TRBD1 matches at 8 bases. The CDR3 runs to 15 residues. V dropped 6 bases and J dropped 4; count of bases not matched to a gene: 8. CDR1 SNHLY and CDR2 FYNNEI come from the germline V gene.